The clone carrying this T cell receptor beta chain appeared once. Its specificity is unknown. This entry is derived from a study of shared clonotypes between healthy human individuals. The wider study: CD4 naive and memory got three plates each, CD8 naive two, CD8 memory one.

Assay: immunoSEQ multiplex PCR; the TCRdb copy retains only in-frame clones and omits some. The sample lists fewer than 350,000 clones; around 87% were seen once. To make CD8 memory, CD45RO+ cells were put together with CCR7-negative CD45RA+ TemRA cells. Study-level results: It was the non-shared clonotypes that had lower generation probabilities than clonotypes shared by all four donors.

V was cut by 2 bases and J by 3 bases, with 9 bases left in between. The CDR3 is 14 residues long. Germline CDR1 reads SGDLS; CDR2 reads YYNGEE. Sequenced input: memory CD8+ T cells sorted from blood. Indicated subset: CD45RO+ cells pooled with CCR7-negative TemRA cells. This chain uses TRBV9 with TRBJ2-1; D remains unclear. This clonotype was obtained from a man younger than 35 in good health. CDR3 sequence (DNA): TGTGCCAGCAGCGTTGAGGACCACTACAATGAGCAGTTCTTC. This codes for CASSVEDHYNEQFF.